What follows are 14 T cell receptor beta chains derived from one specimen sequenced in a study of T cell repertoires in cytomegalovirus infection. Each CDR3 protein is one row after TCRdb ran MiXCR on the reads. The sample gives about 360,000 distinct CDR3 sequences, 15% to 20% of which show up once; 8.7% is in the top ten. Sample: PBMCs. The receptors come from a human donor in good health (CMV status not recorded). Some clones in this sample may be carry-over from other donors' samples.

This clonotype has just a few counts. The chain has TRBV11-2 and TRBJ2-7; D perhaps matches TRBD2 (6 bases). The V gene lost 4 bases and the J gene lost 2 bases, with 30 bases spanning the gap. Germline CDR1 is SGHAT and CDR2 is FQNNGV. The CDR3 has 20 residues. The CDR3 spells CASSSLRRHLPGLSPYEQYF. The CDR3 region has the DNA TGTGCCAGCAGCTCCCTCCGCAGGCACCTCCCGGGACTTTCGCCCTACGAGCAGTACTTC.

The genes are TRBV2 and TRBJ1-2; unclear D gene. Trimming took off 2 bases at V and 8 bases at J, with 18 bases between the two ends. This CDR3 contains 15 residues. Germline loops: CDR1 SNHLY, CDR2 FYNNEI. The CDR3 is CASSERRIEEGGYTF. CDR3 coding DNA: TGTGCCAGCAGTGAACGCCGAATCGAGGAAGGAGGCTACACCTTC.

Comment on this clonotype: With a much larger clone just one base away, this may be a read error. The chain joins TRBV12-3 or TRBV12-4 to TRBJ2-1; no clear D. The DNA end lines up better with TRBJ2-7; the J call may be wrong. This CDR3 has 15 amino acids. The CDR3 loop is CASSLGPVVGNEQYF. For the CDR3, the DNA is TGTGCCAGCAGTTTAGGGCCGGTTGTAGGCAATGAGCAGTACTTC.

Details on this clonotype: The missing conserved phenylalanine or tryptophan at the end of this CDR3 makes a read error likely. The chain joins TRBV28 to TRBJ1-2; no reliable D call. The germline V gene has CDR1 MDHEN and CDR2 SYDVKM. This CDR3 has 13 residues. Trimming shortened V by 5 bases and J by 4 bases, and 11 bases separated the two germline ends. In DNA form, the CDR3 reads TGTGCCAGCAGTGTAGGGATGAGCTATGGCTACACCACC. As protein: CASSVGMSYGYTT.

This rearrangement joins TRBV20-1 to TRBJ1-1; D is uncertain. The CDR3 length is 15 residues. Looked up from germline, CDR1 is DFQATT and CDR2 is SNEGSKA (reference sequence). Trimming took 2 bases from V and 2 from J, leaving 15 bases between them. CDR3 in amino acids: CSARPPGDTNTEAFF. The CDR3 DNA sequence: TGCAGTGCTAGACCCCCCGGTGACACTAACACTGAAGCTTTCTTT.

This clonotype was counted ten times or more. The gene calls are TRBV7-9 and TRBJ1-3; D is ambiguous. The V gene's germline CDR1 is SEHNR and CDR2 FQNEAQ (reference sequence). The length of the CDR3 is 13 residues. Trimming took off 7 bases at V and 0 bases at J, with 7 bases between the two ends. CDR3 protein: CASNLGSGNTIYF. CDR3 nucleotides: TGTGCCAGCAACCTGGGCTCTGGAAACACCATATATTTT.

The chain carries TRBV12-3 or TRBV12-4 and TRBJ2-3, with 7 bases identical to TRBD1. The CDR3 spans 15 residues. The V gene end was trimmed by 2 bases and the J gene end by 5 bases; junction bases not matched to a gene: 7. The CDR3 coding sequence is TGTGCCAGCAGTTTACGAGCGCAGGGGGAAGATACGCAGTATTTT. Translation: CASSLRAQGEDTQYF.

This clonotype has a handful of counts. The chain joins TRBV4-1 to TRBJ2-1; D not certain. Germline CDR1 MGHRA, CDR2 YSYEKL. The CDR3 spans 13 residues. V was pared by 2 bases and J by 9 bases, with 11 bases between. The CDR3 region is CASSQPLVTEQFF. DNA for the CDR3: TGCGCCAGCAGCCAACCCCTAGTAACTGAGCAGTTCTTC.

The chain employs TRBV4-1 and TRBJ1-4; D unclear. The CDR3 is 15 residues long. V shed 0 bases and J shed 7 bases, with 12 bases lying between them. Germline CDR1 reads MGHRA; CDR2 reads YSYEKL. In nucleotides, the CDR3 is TGCGCCAGCAGCCAAGATACCGGGGTGGGTGAAAAACTGTTTTTT. It encodes CASSQDTGVGEKLFF.

The table lists this clonotype with many counts. At one end the junction does not follow the germline gene, possibly because of a read error. The chain combines TRBV7-8 with TRBJ2-1; tentatively, D is TRBD2 (6 bases). CDR3 length: 15 residues. CDR1 is SGHVS and CDR2 is FQNEAQ in the germline V gene. CDR3 protein: CASSLARGWSNEQFF. CDR3 coding DNA: TGTGCCAGCAGCCTAGCGCGGGGTTGGTCCAATGAGCAGTTCTTC.

The chain couples TRBV28 to TRBJ2-7, with 8 bases lining up with TRBD2. The J segment lost 2 bases and the V segment lost 6 bases, leaving 9 bases of the junction unmatched. Germline V gene sequence: CDR1 MDHEN, CDR2 SYDVKM. This CDR3 has 15 residues. The CDR3 DNA is TGTGCCAGCAGCCAGGGAGCGGGGGTGACCTACGAGCAGTACTTC. Protein product: CASSQGAGVTYEQYF.

This clonotype has a handful of counts. V usage is TRBV2 and J usage is TRBJ1-1, with 7 positions matching TRBD1. V gave up 6 bases and J gave up 13 bases; unmatched junction bases: 14. Germline CDR1 reads SNHLY; CDR2 reads FYNNEI. This CDR3 region has 13 residues. The CDR3 DNA reads TGTGCCAGCAGCGGCGAACAGGGGATTGTAGGTTTCTTT. It translates to CASSGEQGIVGFF.

The V call is TRBV7-8, the J call TRBJ2-1, with 8 bases identical to TRBD1. The CDR3 sequence is 16 residues long. Trimming removed 2 bases from V and 1 base from J; junction bases left unmatched: 4. From germline, CDR1 is SGHVS and CDR2 FQNEAQ. CDR3 residues: CASSLRWDRSYNEQFF. DNA of the CDR3: TGTGCCAGCAGCTTACGTTGGGACAGGTCCTACAATGAGCAGTTCTTC.

To note about this clonotype: A much larger clonotype is one base distant, so this may be a read error. This rearrangement joins TRBV7-8 to TRBJ2-7; 8 bases are a match to TRBD2. V trimming: 7 bases; J trimming: 2 bases; junction bases outside the gene matches: 7. Germline V gene sequence: CDR1 SGHVS, CDR2 FQNEAQ. The CDR3 totals 14 residues. CDR3 nucleotides: TGTGCCAGCAACATTAGCGGGGAGACCTACGAGCAGTACTTC. It is translated as CASNISGETYEQYF.